The 4 T cell receptor beta chains presented below share a single source sample, sequenced in a study of shared clonotypes between healthy human individuals. CD8 cells classed as naive were CD45RO-negative and positively selected for CCR7, excluding terminally differentiated effector memory CD45RA+ cells. The protocol was immunoSEQ multiplex PCR, while the TCRdb copy is restricted to in-frame clones and leaves out a portion. The sample has under 1 million clones, 96% seen once; the top ten hold less than 0.25%. Source material: naive CD8+ T cells sorted from blood. The receptors were sampled from a man in his thirties or forties in good health.

Points on this clone: The same CDR3 arises from other DNA sequences in this sample as well. The rearrangement links TRBV9 to TRBJ2-6; D could derive from TRBD1 or TRBD2 (5 bases each). V lost 5 bases, J lost 0 bases, and 12 bases lay in between. CDR1 SGDLS and CDR2 YYNGEE come from the germline V gene. The CDR3 is made up of 16 amino acids. CDR3 coding DNA: TGTGCCAGCAGGGGACGAGGGAGCTCTGGGGCCAACGTCCTGACTTTC. Its translation: CASRGRGSSGANVLTF.

J is TRBJ2-7 and V is TRBV9, with D maybe TRBD1 (6 bases). The CDR3 has 15 residues. The germline CDR1 and CDR2 sequences are SGDLS and YYNGEE. The V end lost 2 bases, the J end lost 0 bases, and 12 bases lay between the germline ends. The CDR3 nucleotides are TGTGCCAGCAGCGTCGAGACAGGACCCTCCTACGAGCAGTACTTC. Translating gives CASSVETGPSYEQYF.

J is TRBJ1-1 and V is TRBV7-9; a weak D match, TRBD1 (5 bases). This CDR3 has 13 residues. V lost 11 bases to trimming and J lost 1 base, with 14 bases between them. CDR1 is SEHNR, CDR2 FQNEAQ, per germline (reference sequence). The CDR3 sequence is CAGGSGPNTEAFF. CDR3 sequence (DNA): TGTGCCGGAGGATCGGGGCCGAACACTGAAGCTTTCTTT.

The gene calls are TRBV9 and TRBJ2-5, with 10 bases identical to TRBD1. The CDR3 covers 14 residues. Germline V lookup: CDR1 SGDLS, CDR2 YYNGEE. The ends lost 0 bases at V and 6 bases at J; junction bases unmatched: 2. The CDR3 DNA reads as TGTGCCAGCAGCGTAGGACAGGGGGCACAGACCCAGTACTTC. Its translation is CASSVGQGAQTQYF.